This TCR beta chain derives from a study of blood T cell repertoires in COVID-19 (dated by TCRdb to 2020 to 2022). Background on the whole study: The collaborator samples originated in the United States, Italy and Spain and spanned the acute and convalescent phases of COVID-19. The material from the prospective study consisted of cDNA or gDNA derived from T cells, B-cell-depleted T cells, or PBMCs. Subjects who had been exposed to COVID-19, were actively infected with it, or had recovered from it provided the deeply sampled blood TCRbeta repertoires that made up the dataset. A freely available public database, intended as a resource for researchers studying the immune response to SARS-CoV-2, is where the repertoires were released. The samples were drawn from two sources: the first 160 participants of the ongoing ImmuneRACE study, and fewer than 1,500 subjects contributed by 6 global collaborators. Sample metadata almost always included a de-identified subject ID, COVID-19 status, age in years and sex. Where HLA class I and class II types were available, the types were taken from metadata supplied by the sample provider, not from assay-based typing. Study-wide conclusions, independent of this receptor: The amount of clinical and demographic metadata varied by source and participant and was provided uncurated.

The immunoSEQ Assay, a bias-controlled multiplex PCR, was used to amplify TCRbeta CDR3 regions from genomic DNA. Concerning the study's data processing: Nucleated cell counts per sample were estimated from amplification of reference gene primers within the assay. Sequence reads were collapsed and filtered to measure the absolute abundance of every unique TCRbeta CDR3 rearrangement. For each sample, productive Simpson clonality was calculated as the square root of Simpson's diversity index across productive rearrangements. TCRdb retrieved this table from immuneACCESS and kept in-frame rearrangements only. Not all clones are present; in checked studies, unresolved V genes account for under half, and no reason is known for the remainder. The V and J calls and clone size were taken over from that table, and D and trimming were inferred from the DNA. For this sample there are 100,000 to 150,000 clones; around nine tenths appear just once. The top ten hold less than 2.5% of the sample.

Of note for this clone: No cognate antigen has been identified for it. No quality values exist for individual bases; no much larger clone is one base distant.

V has 4 bases trimmed and J has 7 bases trimmed; junction bases matching no gene number 6. Per the germline V gene (reference sequence), SEHNR is the CDR1 and FQNEAQ is the CDR2. Reading from cysteine to phenylalanine, the CDR3 counts 13 amino acids. Just the 39-base CDR3 DNA is kept, in frame starting at base 1. Participants in the prospective study were enrolled through a virtual design, were aged roughly 18 to 95 years, and lived in approximately 24 United States geographic areas. In the prospective study, cohorts were assigned on the basis of participant-reported clinical history obtained from a screening survey and a study questionnaire. ImmuneRACE Cohort 3 recovered participants were defined by two consecutive negative NP/OP PCR tests, healthcare professional clearance, or symptom resolution. Each participant in the prospective study had whole blood, serum and a nasopharyngeal or oropharyngeal swab collected by mobile phlebotomists. Additional blood draws and questionnaires over an approximately 2-month period could optionally be provided by prospective study participants. Before DNA extraction, blood samples from the prospective study were shipped at room temperature or frozen.

Sequencing was performed on PBMCs or T cells enriched from blood (not recorded which). The receptor was isolated from a woman between 50 and 59 years old who had recovered from COVID-19. The V gene is TRBV7-9 and the J gene is TRBJ2-7, and 8 junctional nucleotides match TRBD2. In nucleotides, the sequence is TGTGCCAGCAGCTGGGACGGGAGGGGGGAGCAGTACTTC. Translated, this is CASSWDGRGEQYF.